Presented here are 27 T cell receptor beta chains from one specimen sequenced in a study of T cell responses to AZD1222 COVID-19 vaccine. The table came from immunoSEQ multiplex PCR; TCRdb's copy has only in-frame clones and leaves some out. The table lists 25,000 to 30,000 clones, roughly 93% of them singletons, with roughly 8.1% in the top ten. Material: peripheral blood, obtained on day 0 of AZD1222 vaccination. These receptors all come from an adult in good health.

This clone was found once. The chain uses TRBV29-1 and TRBJ1-2; TRBD1 matches at 9 bases. In germline, CDR1 is SQVTM, CDR2 ANQGSEA. Trimming at V came to 7 bases and at J to 4 bases, leaving 1 base not matched to a gene. This CDR3 comprises 11 residues. CDR3 coding DNA: TGCAGCGGGGGACAGGGCTATGGCTACACCTTC. Its protein product is CSGGQGYGYTF. Supplemented by reference TRBV29-1 and TRBJ1-2, the full variable domain reads SAVISQKPSRDICQRGTSLTIQCQVDSQVTMMFWYRQQPGQSLTLIATANQGSEATYESGFVIDKFPISRPNLTFSTLTVSNMSPEDSSIYLCSGGQGYGYTFGSGTRLTVV.

The chain joins TRBV6-6 to TRBJ1-1; D is uncertain. CDR1 is MNHNY, CDR2 SVGAGI, per germline (reference sequence). The V end lost 0 bases, the J end lost 4 bases, and 6 bases lay between the germline ends. CDR3 length: 13 amino acids. As DNA, the CDR3 is TGTGCCAGCAGTTACTCGGAGAGCACTGAAGCTTTCTTT. Its protein is CASSYSESTEAFF.

V is TRBV5-4 and J is TRBJ1-3; D call uncertain. V was pared by 0 bases and J by 1 base, with 8 bases between. The length of the CDR3 is 15 residues. Germline CDR1 SGHNT, CDR2 YYREEE (reference sequence). CDR3 protein: CASSLGTFSGNTIYF. The CDR3 DNA follows: TGTGCCAGCAGCTTGGGCACCTTTTCTGGAAACACCATATATTTT.

This clone appeared once. This chain links TRBV2 with TRBJ2-7; a possible D gene is TRBD2 (6 bases). Looked up from germline, CDR1 is SNHLY and CDR2 is FYNNEI. This CDR3 comprises 15 residues. Trimming took 6 bases from V and 7 from J, leaving 22 bases between them. DNA of the CDR3: TGTGCCAGCAGGGAGAGTAGCGGAGGCCTTGGGGAGCAGTACTTC. It codes for CASRESSGGLGEQYF.

This clone was detected only once. V is TRBV4-1 and J is TRBJ2-1, with 9 bases fitting TRBD1. The germline CDR1 and CDR2 sequences are MGHRA and YSYEKL. The CDR3 is 14 residues long. V lost 5 bases, J lost 10 bases, and 9 bases stayed unmatched. As DNA, the CDR3 is TGCGCCAGCAGCTCCCGGGACAGGGCATGGGAGCAGTTCTTC. This codes for CASSSRDRAWEQFF.

This chain joins TRBV7-2 and TRBJ2-7; 7 bases match TRBD1. The CDR3 has 17 amino acids. Trimming at V came to 2 bases and at J to 0 bases, leaving 10 bases not matched to a gene. The germline V gene encodes CDR1 SGHTA and CDR2 FQGNSA. CDR3 amino acids: CASSLQGQPGFSYEQYF. The CDR3, as DNA: TGTGCCAGCAGCTTACAGGGACAGCCAGGATTCTCCTACGAGCAGTACTTC.

This clone was detected once. The chain couples TRBV12-3 or TRBV12-4 to TRBJ2-3; the D is unclear. The CDR3 is 11 amino acids. Trimming pared 5 bases from V and 1 base from J, leaving 1 base between. CDR3 residues: CASSRTDTQYF. Written as DNA, the CDR3 is TGTGCCAGCAGTCGCACAGATACGCAGTATTTT.

The gene calls are TRBV29-1 and TRBJ1-2; 10 bases map to TRBD1. With 7 bases clipped from V and 1 base from J, the junction kept 6 bases outside the gene matches. This CDR3 region has 14 residues. Germline CDR1 SQVTM, CDR2 ANQGSEA. DNA of the CDR3: TGCAGCGCCGGGACAGGGGAGATTAACTATGGCTACACCTTC. Its translation: CSAGTGEINYGYTF. The full variable domain, rest sourced from reference TRBV29-1 and TRBJ1-2, is SAVISQKPSRDICQRGTSLTIQCQVDSQVTMMFWYRQQPGQSLTLIATANQGSEATYESGFVIDKFPISRPNLTFSTLTVSNMSPEDSSIYLCSAGTGEINYGYTFGSGTRLTVV.

The chain employs TRBV4-2 and TRBJ1-2, with D possibly being TRBD1 (5 bases). V was cut by 4 bases and J by 0 bases, with 9 bases left in between. Germline-derived CDR1 and CDR2 are LGHNA and YNFKEQ. The CDR3 spans 14 residues. CDR3 residues: CASSLDSSNYGYTF. CDR3 DNA sequence: TGTGCCAGCAGCCTAGACAGTTCTAACTATGGCTACACCTTC.

As concerns this clone: One end of the junction is discordant with germline, which a read error may explain. CDR3: CASSPGTGGDNEQFF. In nucleotides, the CDR3 is TGTGCTAGCAGCCCGGGGACGGGAGGGGACAATGAGCAGTTCTTC. The genes are TRBV7-7 and TRBJ2-1; 8 bases are shared with TRBD2. CDR1 SSHAT and CDR2 FNYEAQ come from the germline V gene (reference sequence). The CDR3 is 15 residues long.

The V call is TRBV6-5, the J call TRBJ2-5; possibly TRBD2 for D (6 bases). CDR1 is MNHEY and CDR2 is SVGAGI in the germline V gene. Between the trimmed V and J ends, which lost 0 bases and 2 bases, there was a span of 10 bases. The CDR3 runs to 15 residues. CDR3 region: CASSYSGRWQETQYF. CDR3 DNA sequence: TGTGCCAGCAGTTACTCGGGGAGGTGGCAAGAGACCCAGTACTTC.

This chain joins TRBV25-1 and TRBJ2-2, with TRBD2 as a possible D gene (5 bases). Germline lookup yields CDR1 MGHDK and CDR2 SYGVNS. The CDR3 contains 15 residues. Trimming removed 4 bases at V and 6 bases at J, with 15 bases between. The CDR3 loop is CASSADSVRPGELFF. The CDR3 DNA is TGTGCCAGCAGTGCGGATAGCGTGAGACCCGGGGAGCTGTTTTTT.

This clone was counted only a few times. The rearrangement links TRBV5-8 to TRBJ1-5; D call uncertain. This CDR3 spans 17 amino acids. Germline CDR1 and CDR2: SGHTS and YDEGEE. Between the trimmed V and J ends, which lost 4 bases and 5 bases, there was a span of 22 bases. The CDR3 DNA sequence: TGTGCCAGCAGCCTGGATGGCTTTCCAGGATTGGATCAGCCCCAGCATTTT. Its protein product is CASSLDGFPGLDQPQHF.

The chain couples TRBV28 to TRBJ1-2, with 10 bases lining up with TRBD1. This CDR3 has 15 amino acids. Losses at the gene ends were 7 bases for V and 4 bases for J; bases not matched to a gene: 9. Per germline, CDR1 MDHEN and CDR2 SYDVKM. The CDR3 DNA follows: TGTGCCAGCATTGAAGGACAGGGGGTAGGCTATGGCTACACCTTC. This codes for CASIEGQGVGYGYTF.

The chain employs TRBV28 and TRBJ1-1, with D unclear. Deletions cut 8 bases from V and 1 base from J, with 11 bases between. The CDR3 covers 13 residues. Per germline, CDR1 MDHEN and CDR2 SYDVKM. The DNA for the CDR3 is TGTGCCAGCTATGACAACCGGAACACTGAAGCTTTCTTT. Residues: CASYDNRNTEAFF.

The chain uses TRBV6-5 and TRBJ2-2; 10 bases match TRBD2. The CDR3 extends over 15 amino acids. CDR1 is MNHEY, CDR2 SVGAGI, per germline. After removal of 5 bases from V and 3 bases from J, the junction contained 3 bases not matched to a gene. This CDR3 reads CASSRLAGDTGELFF. The CDR3 nucleotides are TGTGCCAGCAGTCGGCTAGCGGGAGACACCGGGGAGCTGTTTTTT.

This clone was recorded only once. The J gene is TRBJ1-1, the V gene TRBV6-5; 7 nucleotides align to TRBD1. The germline V gene encodes CDR1 MNHEY and CDR2 SVGAGI. The V segment lost 2 bases and the J segment 1 base; nucleotides outside the gene matches: 4. The CDR3 loop spans 15 amino acids. The CDR3 sequence is CASSYRYRGNTEAFF. The CDR3 coding sequence is TGTGCCAGCAGTTACCGTTACAGGGGGAACACTGAAGCTTTCTTT.

The V and J genes are TRBV5-1 and TRBJ2-7; D not certain. The CDR3 runs 14 residues. Trimming cost V 2 bases and J 1 base, with 10 bases left between them. Germline V lookup: CDR1 SGHRS, CDR2 YFSETQ. CDR3 sequence: CASSFGYGSYEQYF. The DNA for the CDR3 is TGCGCCAGCAGCTTTGGGTACGGATCCTACGAGCAGTACTTC. The full variable domain, in which reference TRBV5-1 and TRBJ2-7 provide the parts outside the CDR3, is KAGVTQTPRYLIKTRGQQVTLSCSPISGHRSVSWYQQTPGQGLQFLFEYFSETQRNKGNFPGRFSGRQFSNSRSEMNVSTLELGDSALYLCASSFGYGSYEQYFGPGTRLTVT.

The V and J genes are TRBV5-1 and TRBJ2-1; 10 nucleotides line up with TRBD2. The CDR3 is 15 residues long. Trimming removed 4 bases from V and 10 bases from J; junction bases left unmatched: 11. Germline lookup yields CDR1 SGHRS and CDR2 YFSETQ. CDR3 loop: CASSTLAGAPGEQFF. DNA for the CDR3: TGCGCCAGCAGCACTCTAGCGGGGGCCCCAGGGGAGCAGTTCTTC.

The V call is TRBV15, the J call TRBJ1-5, with D hard to call. CDR3 length: 13 amino acids. The germline CDR1 and CDR2 sequences are LNHNV and YYDKDF (reference sequence). V was trimmed by 0 bases and J by 6 bases, leaving 6 bases between them. The CDR3 region is CATSRDKAQPQHF. CDR3 nucleotides: TGTGCCACCAGCAGAGATAAAGCTCAGCCCCAGCATTTT.

The rearrangement uses TRBV19 and TRBJ1-4; D remains ambiguous. Looked up from germline, CDR1 is LNHDA and CDR2 is SQIVND (reference sequence). The CDR3 extends over 14 amino acids. V dropped 5 bases and J dropped 3 bases, with 10 bases sitting between them. The CDR3 coding sequence is TGTGCCAGTAGTCCCTCGTCGGCTAATGAAAAACTGTTTTTT. It codes for CASSPSSANEKLFF.

The J gene is TRBJ2-1, the V gene TRBV10-1; D call uncertain. V was pared by 0 bases and J by 12 bases, with 12 bases between. Germline V CDR1 and CDR2: WNHNN, SYGVQD (reference sequence). There are 13 residues in the CDR3. CDR3 bases: TGCGCCAGCAGTGAGTCGACGAGCGTCGGGCAGTTCTTC. This translates into CASSESTSVGQFF.

The rearrangement joins TRBV4-1 to TRBJ2-7; perhaps TRBD1 as D (5 bases). Trimming removed 2 bases from V and 7 bases from J, with 15 bases in between. The CDR3 covers 14 residues. In germline, CDR1 is MGHRA, CDR2 YSYEKL. The CDR3: CASSQIGALGEQYF. CDR3 in DNA: TGCGCCAGCAGCCAAATAGGGGCCTTAGGGGAGCAGTACTTC.

The CDR3 loop is CASSIPNPGQGRTEAFF. The CDR3 DNA reads as TGTGCCAGTAGTATTCCTAATCCGGGACAGGGAAGGACTGAAGCTTTCTTT. The chain recombines TRBV19 with TRBJ1-1; 9 bases are a match to TRBD1. The CDR3 covers 17 residues. Germline V CDR1 and CDR2: LNHDA, SQIVND (reference sequence). J gave up 5 bases and V 3 bases, and 13 bases lay outside the gene matches.

This clone appeared a few times. The V call is TRBV28, the J call TRBJ2-3; the D gene is possibly TRBD1 (5 bases). Trimming removed 4 bases at V and 6 bases at J, with 17 bases between. This CDR3 spans 15 amino acids. Germline V gene data show CDR1 as MDHEN and CDR2 as SYDVKM. The CDR3 loop reads CASSWTDTPADTQYF. The CDR3 region has the DNA TGTGCCAGCAGTTGGACGGACACCCCAGCGGATACGCAGTATTTT. Full variable domain (remainder filled in from reference TRBV28 and TRBJ2-3): DVKVTQSSRYLVKRTGEKVFLECVQDMDHENMFWYRQDPGLGLRLIYFSYDVKMKEKGDIPEGYSVSREKKERFSLILESASTNQTSMYLCASSWTDTPADTQYFGPGTRLTVL.

V gene TRBV5-1 combines with J gene TRBJ1-1, with a possible D match to TRBD1 (6 bases). V lost 0 bases, J lost 1 base, and 10 bases lay in between. Germline CDR1 and CDR2: SGHRS and YFSETQ. This CDR3 region has 15 residues. The CDR3 here is CASSLGGHQNTEAFF. In DNA form, the CDR3 reads TGCGCCAGCAGCTTGGGGGGACATCAGAACACTGAAGCTTTCTTT.

This chain links TRBV30 with TRBJ2-2, with a weak D call TRBD2 (6 bases). Per germline, CDR1 GTSNPN and CDR2 SVGIG (reference sequence). The CDR3 consists of 12 residues. The CDR3 DNA is TGTGGCAGAGCGGGGAACACCGGGGAGCTGTTTTTT. It codes for CGRAGNTGELFF.